This T cell receptor beta chain was found in a study of cytomegalovirus exposure and HLA in healthy donors. Study findings and constraints: Reportedly, HLA-A and HLA-B alleles of most subjects were accurately predicted from TCR beta. A later analysis found common viral pathogens apparently linked to several of the most significant clusters. Listed as cytomegalovirus-associated were over 150 TCR beta chains. Later genetic work tied a missense DCLRE1C variant to beta-chain V and J trimming.

It was with 60 Vbeta and 13 Jbeta primers that the PCR ran. Profiled with immunoSEQ multiplex PCR; TCRdb holds only in-frame clones, not every one. The profile shows about 64,000 clones, over 70% of them singletons. This CDR3 region has 15 residues. V was clipped by 1 base and J by 3 bases, with 13 bases between them. From germline, CDR1 is MNHEY and CDR2 SVGAGI. Remarks on this clone: Its antigen is not known.

This chain links TRBV6-5 with TRBJ2-7, with a possible D match to TRBD1 (6 bases). The sequenced sample was PBMCs. The sequence was obtained from a male donor in good health and CMV-seropositive. The CDR3 DNA sequence: TGTGCCAGCAGTTACTTCGACAGGCCAAGCTACGAGCAGTACTTC. This sequence encodes CASSYFDRPSYEQYF.